This TCR beta chain is drawn from a study of T cell responses to AZD1222 COVID-19 vaccine. Losses at the gene ends were 4 bases for V and 1 base for J; bases not matched to a gene: 3. Germline loops: CDR1 KGHSH, CDR2 LQKENI. This CDR3 region has 15 residues. The data were produced by immunoSEQ multiplex PCR, yet TCRdb's version contains in-frame clones alone and is incomplete. The sample carries around 140,000 clones, 90% recorded once. The sequence was obtained from an adult in good health. The sample consisted of peripheral blood, taken on day 0 of AZD1222 vaccination. This chain joins TRBV18 and TRBJ2-1, with 8 bases identical to TRBD2. This chain's CDR3 is CASSQSGSSYNEQFF. The CDR3 DNA reads TGTGCCAGCTCACAAAGCGGGAGTTCCTACAATGAGCAGTTCTTC.